This T cell receptor (beta chain) was captured in a study of Ad26.COV2.S vaccination and SARS-CoV-2 variants. Background on the study: Ad26.COV2.S was injected intramuscularly once or twice, 56 days apart.

Treatment denoted: 15 to 20 received Ad26.COV2.S at low or high dose, single or two shots; several received placebo; per-sample allocation not given. Samples were taken on day 63 after the first vaccine or placebo injection. In the vaccine, an Ad26 vector expressed the SARS-CoV-2 spike of the Wuhan strain. This clone was counted between two and nine times. The identical CDR3 is also encoded by other nucleotide sequences in the sample. Generated by immunoSEQ multiplex PCR, the TCRdb table keeps only in-frame clones and is missing some. The table records about 420,000 clones, more than 75% of them present only once. This CDR3 is 13 amino acids long. Trimming cost V 7 bases and J 3 bases, with 13 bases left between them. From germline, CDR1 is SNHLY and CDR2 FYNNEI.

The source is a person between 18 and 65 years old who received the Ad26.COV2.S COVID-19 vaccine or a placebo. Sample: peripheral blood, taken in a trial of Ad26.COV2.S vaccine versus placebo. The rearrangement links TRBV2 to TRBJ2-7; a possible D gene is TRBD1 (6 bases). The CDR3 nucleotides read TGTGCCAGCACACCGGGACAAAGCTACGAGCAGTACTTC. Encoded protein: CASTPGQSYEQYF.